This T cell receptor (beta chain) is from a study of shared clonotypes between healthy human individuals. Germline V CDR1 and CDR2: GTSNPN, SVGIG (reference sequence). The CDR3 is made up of 16 amino acids. V was pared by 3 bases and J by 3 bases, with 17 bases between. Execution of the assay was at deep level. Here immunoSEQ multiplex PCR was the method, and the copy in TCRdb shows in-frame clones only, minus some. Of 600,000 to 800,000 clones listed, just under 75% are singletons. CD4+ cells were split into CD45RA+ naive and CD45RA-negative memory subsets. General study findings and limits: Clonotype sharing among donors likely depends on sequencing depth.

Turning to this clone: Its target is not known.

This chain uses TRBV30 with TRBJ1-4; tentatively, D is TRBD1 (6 bases). The source material was memory CD4+ T cells sorted from blood. Noted subset: CD45RA-negative fraction. The receptor comes from a woman aged 30 to 39 in good health. Here the CDR3 reads CAWSHASTGANEKLFF. CDR3 coding DNA: TGTGCCTGGAGCCACGCTTCGACAGGCGCTAATGAAAAACTGTTTTTT.